Below are 18 T cell receptor beta chains sequenced from a single sample in a study of OX40 agonist ivuxolimab in advanced cancers. Libraries were prepared by immunoSEQ multiplex PCR; TCRdb keeps only in-frame clonotypes and omits some of them. Seen here are just under 80,000 clones, about 88% observed once, and the top ten hold around 0.4%. The sequencing here drew on CD4+ or CD8+ T cells sorted from blood, taken in a trial of the OX40 agonist ivuxolimab. The receptor set was obtained from an adult with an advanced solid tumor such as melanoma, head and neck, liver or kidney cancer.

The chain joins TRBV18 to TRBJ2-5; D not certain. Trimming shortened V by 6 bases and J by 7 bases, and 3 bases separated the two germline ends. Germline CDR1 reads KGHSH; CDR2 reads LQKENI. CDR3 size: 9 residues. The CDR3 region has the DNA TGTGCCAGCTCGGGGACCCAGTACTTC. It specifies CASSGTQYF.

V usage is TRBV15 and J usage is TRBJ1-5, with D perhaps matching TRBD1 (6 bases). V was clipped by 3 bases and J by 5 bases, with 14 bases between them. The CDR3 loop spans 15 amino acids. Germline V gene lookup returns CDR1 LNHNV and CDR2 YYDKDF (reference sequence). The DNA of the CDR3 is TGTGCCACCAGCAGGGAAGCAGGGGTAGATCAGCCCCAGCATTTT. Translation: CATSREAGVDQPQHF.

The gene calls are TRBV9 and TRBJ1-4, with TRBD1 as a possible D gene (5 bases). V gave up 2 bases and J gave up 8 bases, with 13 bases separating them. The length of the CDR3 is 14 residues. CDR1 SGDLS and CDR2 YYNGEE come from the germline V gene. CDR3 in amino acids: CASSVGTREEKLFF. CDR3 nucleotide sequence: TGTGCCAGCAGCGTCGGGACTCGAGAGGAAAAACTGTTTTTT.

The rearrangement uses TRBV11-2 and TRBJ1-2; 7 positions agree with TRBD1. The germline V gene encodes CDR1 SGHAT and CDR2 FQNNGV. The CDR3 has 17 amino acids. V dropped 1 base and J dropped 14; count of bases not matched to a gene: 22. CDR3 in DNA: TGTGCCAGCAGCTTAGCCCCTACACCGACAGGGAGCTCCTCCCGGACCTTC. Translation: CASSLAPTPTGSSSRTF.

The chain uses TRBV7-2 and TRBJ1-3; possibly TRBD1 for D (5 bases). Trimming removed 3 bases at V and 4 bases at J, with 16 bases between. The V gene's germline CDR1 is SGHTA and CDR2 FQGNSA. CDR3 length: 16 amino acids. Here the CDR3 reads CASSLMDIAAGNTIYF. DNA of the CDR3: TGTGCCAGCAGCTTGATGGACATCGCAGCCGGAAACACCATATATTTT. Together with reference TRBV7-2 and TRBJ1-3, the CDR3 gives the full variable domain: GAGVSQSPSNKVTEKGKDVELRCDPISGHTALYWYRQSLGQGLEFLIYFQGNSAPDKSGLPSDRFSAERTGGSVSTLTIQRTQQEDSAVYLCASSLMDIAAGNTIYFGEGSWLTVV.

This clone was picked up one time. CDR3 in amino acids: CASSFQGEGQPQHF. CDR3 nucleotides: TGTGCCAGCAGCTTTCAAGGTGAGGGTCAGCCCCAGCATTTT. The chain employs TRBV7-9 and TRBJ1-5; D remains ambiguous. This CDR3 is built from 14 residues. Per germline, CDR1 SEHNR and CDR2 FQNEAQ (reference sequence). The V gene lost 3 bases and the J gene lost 6 bases, with 12 bases spanning the gap.

This clone was counted once. The rearrangement uses TRBV11-2 and TRBJ2-7; D possibly corresponds to TRBD1 (6 bases). Looked up from germline, CDR1 is SGHAT and CDR2 is FQNNGV. This CDR3 is 14 amino acids long. V shed 8 bases and J shed 5 bases, with 19 bases lying between them. Here the CDR3 reads CASSLSTGTHEQYF. As DNA, the CDR3 is TGTGCCAGCTCGCTGTCTACAGGGACCCACGAGCAGTACTTC.

The V call is TRBV10-3, the J call TRBJ2-5; D might be TRBD1 (6 bases). Looked up from germline, CDR1 is ENHRY and CDR2 is SYGVKD. There are 13 residues in the CDR3. Trimming left V 8 bases short and J 2 bases short, with 12 bases between. The CDR3 loop is CAISRTEQETQYF. Written as DNA, the CDR3 is TGTGCCATCTCACGGACAGAGCAAGAGACCCAGTACTTC.

The V gene is TRBV10-2, the J gene TRBJ1-2; TRBD1 agrees at 7 bases. The germline V gene has CDR1 WSHSY and CDR2 SAAADI. The ends lost 0 bases at V and 3 bases at J; junction bases unmatched: 4. The CDR3 has 15 residues. CDR3 in amino acids: CASSESRGRDYGYTF. The CDR3 bases are TGCGCCAGCAGTGAGTCAAGGGGGCGCGACTATGGCTACACCTTC.

The CDR3, as DNA: TGTGCCAGCAGCGTAGGACTAGCGGGAGTAGTCTCCTACAATGAGCAGTTCTTC. Protein: CASSVGLAGVVSYNEQFF. The gene calls are TRBV9 and TRBJ2-1, with 12 nucleotides matching TRBD2. The length of the CDR3 is 18 residues. From germline, CDR1 is SGDLS and CDR2 YYNGEE. V lost 0 bases to trimming and J lost 0 bases; unmatched junction nucleotides: 4. The whole variable domain, remainder taken from reference TRBV9 and TRBJ2-1, is DSGVTQTPKHLITATGQRVTLRCSPRSGDLSVYWYQQSLDQGLQFLIQYYNGEERAKGNILERFSAQQFPDLHSELNLSSLELGDSALYFCASSVGLAGVVSYNEQFFGPGTRLTVL.

The rearrangement links TRBV29-1 to TRBJ2-1, with D possibly TRBD1 on 5 matching bases. Per germline, CDR1 SQVTM and CDR2 ANQGSEA. This CDR3 comprises 14 residues. CDR3 in amino acids: CRAQAGLSYNEQFF. In DNA, the CDR3 is TGCAGAGCCCAGGCAGGGCTCTCCTACAATGAGCAGTTCTTC.

This clone was counted only a few times. The chain has TRBV7-4 and TRBJ2-1, with TRBD2 matching over 7 bases. The CDR3 spans 17 residues. With 0 bases clipped from V and 5 bases from J, the junction kept 10 bases outside the gene matches. CDR1 is SGHVT and CDR2 is SQSDAQ in the germline V gene. In nucleotides, the CDR3 is TGTGCCAGCAGCTTAGCGCTGGGGCTAGCGGTCAACAATGAGCAGTTCTTC. Amino acid sequence: CASSLALGLAVNNEQFF.

Comments on this clone: Other DNA sequences in this sample translate to the same CDR3. The chain employs TRBV6-5 and TRBJ1-5, with D perhaps TRBD1 (6 bases). V was clipped by 4 bases and J by 3 bases, with 10 bases between them. The CDR3 loop spans 14 amino acids. Germline loops: CDR1 MNHEY, CDR2 SVGAGI. Written as DNA, the CDR3 is TGTGCCAGCAGTTCGGACAGAATCAATCAGCCCCAGCATTTT. This codes for CASSSDRINQPQHF.

The V and J genes are TRBV6-1 and TRBJ2-7; perhaps D is TRBD1 or TRBD2 (5 bases each). With 5 bases removed from V and 4 bases from J, the gap between germline ends came to 12 bases. This CDR3 has 13 residues. Germline loops: CDR1 MNHNS, CDR2 SASEGT. CDR3 coding DNA: TGTGCCAGCAGTTCAAATGGGGGATACGAGCAGTACTTC. Residues: CASSSNGGYEQYF.

The chain employs TRBV5-4 and TRBJ2-7; 8 bases match TRBD1. J lost 2 bases, V lost 2 bases, and 6 bases had no gene match. The CDR3 is made up of 15 amino acids. Germline V gene sequence: CDR1 SGHNT, CDR2 YYREEE (reference sequence). CDR3 DNA: TGTGCCAGCAGCTTACATCCGGGACAGGCCTACGAGCAGTACTTC. Its translation: CASSLHPGQAYEQYF.

The rearrangement joins TRBV6-5 to TRBJ2-3, with D tentatively TRBD1 (5 bases). This CDR3 is built from 12 residues. Germline assignment: CDR1 MNHEY and CDR2 SVGAGI. The ends were cut back, 7 bases at V and 0 bases at J, with 5 bases in the middle. The CDR3 here is CASTGSTDTQYF. The CDR3 bases are TGTGCCAGCACAGGGAGCACAGATACGCAGTATTTT.

The V gene is TRBV19, the J gene TRBJ1-5; 8 nucleotides line up with TRBD1. V was clipped by 6 bases and J by 2 bases; unmatched bases: 12. Germline V gene data show CDR1 as LNHDA and CDR2 as SQIVND (reference sequence). The CDR3 is made up of 17 amino acids. CDR3 in amino acids: CASSSRTGLLGNQPQHF. CDR3 coding DNA: TGTGCCAGTAGCTCCCGGACAGGGCTACTAGGCAATCAGCCCCAGCATTTT.

J is TRBJ1-5 and V is TRBV7-9; no reliable D call. CDR1 and CDR2 (germline): SEHNR, FQNEAQ (reference sequence). The CDR3 totals 15 residues. V was pared by 1 base and J by 4 bases, with 11 bases between. DNA for the CDR3: TGTGCCAGCAGCTTAGATCTCTCCCCGAATCAGCCCCAGCATTTT. This codes for CASSLDLSPNQPQHF.